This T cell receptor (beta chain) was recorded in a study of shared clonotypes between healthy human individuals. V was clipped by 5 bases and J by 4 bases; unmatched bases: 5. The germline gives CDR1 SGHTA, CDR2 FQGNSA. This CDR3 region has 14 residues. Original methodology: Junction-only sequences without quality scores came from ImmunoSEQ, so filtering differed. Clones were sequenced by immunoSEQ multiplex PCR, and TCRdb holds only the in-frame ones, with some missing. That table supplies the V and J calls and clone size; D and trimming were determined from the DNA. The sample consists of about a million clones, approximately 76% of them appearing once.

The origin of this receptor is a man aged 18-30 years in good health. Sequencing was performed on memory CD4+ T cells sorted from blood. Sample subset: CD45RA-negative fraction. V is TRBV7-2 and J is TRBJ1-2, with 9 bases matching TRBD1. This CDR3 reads CASSADRGLYGYTF. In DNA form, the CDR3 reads TGTGCCAGCAGCGCGGACAGGGGTCTCTATGGCTACACCTTC.